These 10 T cell receptor beta chains share one sample of origin, sequenced in a study of Graves' ophthalmopathy and Graves' hyperthyroidism. RNA transcripts were the source from which TCR beta CDR3 regions were amplified. HTBI-primed RT-PCR formed the first round, and a multiplex PCR formed the second. One entry per CDR3 protein results from TCRdb running MiXCR on the multiplex PCR reads. This sample has over a million distinct CDR3 sequences; about two fifths occur once, and the top ten carry around 10%. The sample was peripheral blood or thyroid tissue (not recorded which). The receptors come from an adult man with Graves' hyperthyroidism.

The V gene is TRBV10-3, the J gene TRBJ2-7; the D is unclear. The CDR3 has 10 residues. V lost 11 bases, J lost 5 bases, and 10 bases lay in between. Per germline, CDR1 ENHRY and CDR2 SYGVKD. The CDR3 reads CAGTLHEQYF. CDR3 nucleotides: TGTGCCGGAACTCTTCACGAGCAGTACTTC.

The chain carries TRBV19 and TRBJ1-6, with D perhaps TRBD1 (5 bases). The CDR3 loop spans 15 amino acids. V gave up 5 bases and J gave up 8 bases, with 16 bases separating them. Germline V gene sequence: CDR1 LNHDA, CDR2 SQIVND (reference sequence). The CDR3 coding sequence is TGTGCCAGTAGTCCCGGGGCGGGCCTTTATTCACCCCTCCACTTT. It specifies CASSPGAGLYSPLHF. The full variable domain, rest sourced from reference TRBV19 and TRBJ1-6, is DGGITQSPKYLFRKEGQNVTLSCEQNLNHDAMYWYRQDPGQGLRLIYYSQIVNDFQKGDIAEGYSVSREKKESFPLTVTSAQKNPTAFYLCASSPGAGLYSPLHFGNGTRLTVT.

The V call is TRBV7-9, the J call TRBJ2-5; 9 nucleotides align to TRBD2. CDR3 size: 14 residues. Germline values: CDR1 SEHNR, CDR2 FQNEAQ (reference sequence). The J segment lost 2 bases and the V segment lost 8 bases, leaving 6 bases of the junction unmatched. CDR3 amino acids: CASPGAGGQETQYF. For the CDR3, the DNA is TGTGCCAGCCCTGGCGCGGGAGGGCAAGAGACCCAGTACTTC. Supplemented by reference TRBV7-9 and TRBJ2-5, the full variable domain reads DTGVSQNPRHKITKRGQNVTFRCDPISEHNRLYWYRQTLGQGPEFLTYFQNEAQLEKSRLLSDRFSAERPKGSFSTLEIQRTEQGDSAMYLCASPGAGGQETQYFGPGTRLLVL.

This clonotype has only a few counts. This could be a read error, since a much larger clone is one nucleotide away. The chain employs TRBV29-1 and TRBJ1-4; maybe TRBD1 (5 bases). Germline V gene data show CDR1 as SQVTM and CDR2 as ANQGSEA. V dropped 4 bases and J dropped 14 bases, with 11 bases sitting between them. This CDR3 contains 10 residues. CDR3 coding DNA: TGCAGCGTTGGAACGAACAGGCTGTTTTTT. Protein sequence: CSVGTNRLFF.

The chain links TRBV6-6 to TRBJ2-7; tentatively, D is TRBD1 (6 bases). This CDR3 is built from 19 residues. CDR1 is MNHNY, CDR2 SVGAGI, per germline (reference sequence). Deletions cut 6 bases from V and 2 bases from J, with 29 bases between. The CDR3 loop is CASSQPTLRDIPQAYEQYF. The CDR3 DNA sequence: TGTGCCAGCAGCCAACCAACCCTCCGGGACATCCCACAGGCCTACGAGCAGTACTTC.

V and J are TRBV4-3 and TRBJ2-7; 10 positions agree with TRBD2. Germline V gene lookup returns CDR1 LGHNA and CDR2 YSLEER. Trimming at V came to 3 bases and at J to 3 bases, leaving 8 bases not matched to a gene. CDR3 length equals 16 residues. The CDR3 protein is CASSHDRASGSYEQYF. DNA for the CDR3: TGCGCCAGCAGCCATGATCGGGCTAGCGGGAGCTACGAGCAGTACTTC.

CDR3 DNA sequence: TGCGCCAGCAGCCAAGACGGGGGGGGCCTTAGCTCCTACGAGCAGTACTTC. Encoded protein: CASSQDGGGLSSYEQYF. The rearrangement joins TRBV4-1 to TRBJ2-7, with 8 bases fitting TRBD2. Germline V CDR1 and CDR2: MGHRA, YSYEKL. CDR3 length: 17 amino acids. Germline trimming cut 0 bases from V and 0 bases from J; bases unmatched to any gene: 7.

The chain links TRBV24-1 to TRBJ2-6, with D possibly matching TRBD2 (6 bases). Per the germline V gene, CDR1 is KGHDR and CDR2 is SFDVKD. V was trimmed by 5 bases and J by 0 bases, leaving 25 bases between them. The CDR3 length is 21 residues. The CDR3 sequence is CATSGLASTGGAFSGANVLTF. The CDR3 DNA is TGTGCCACCAGTGGCCTCGCAAGCACCGGGGGTGCGTTCTCTGGGGCCAACGTCCTGACTTTC.

This clonotype was recorded at least ten times. J is TRBJ2-7 and V is TRBV20-1; 8 nucleotides agree with TRBD1. This CDR3 is built from 13 residues. Germline V gene lookup returns CDR1 DFQATT and CDR2 SNEGSKA (reference sequence). With V trimmed by 5 bases and J by 2 bases, 5 bases remained unmatched. CDR3 region: CSAHRDRTYEQYF. The CDR3 DNA reads as TGCAGTGCTCACCGGGACAGGACCTACGAGCAGTACTTC.

The rearrangement uses TRBV10-3 and TRBJ1-2; tentatively, D is TRBD1 (5 bases). This CDR3 is built from 15 residues. Trimming left V 7 bases short and J 3 bases short, with 18 bases between. Per germline, CDR1 ENHRY and CDR2 SYGVKD. The CDR3 DNA is TGTGCCATCACCAGGACACAAATGGGAGACTATGGCTACACCTTC. Translated: CAITRTQMGDYGYTF.